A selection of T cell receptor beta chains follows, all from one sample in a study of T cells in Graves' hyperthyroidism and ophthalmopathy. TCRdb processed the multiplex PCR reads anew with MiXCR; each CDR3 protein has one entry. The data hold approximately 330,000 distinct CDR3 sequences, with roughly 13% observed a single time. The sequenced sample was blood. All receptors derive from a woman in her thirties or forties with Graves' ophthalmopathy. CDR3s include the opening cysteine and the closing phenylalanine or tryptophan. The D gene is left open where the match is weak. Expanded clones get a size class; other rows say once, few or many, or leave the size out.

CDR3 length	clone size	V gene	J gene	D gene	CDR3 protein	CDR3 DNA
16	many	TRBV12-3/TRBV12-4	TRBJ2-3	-	CASSFSSRRGADTQYF	TGTGCCAGCAGTTTTTCTAGCCGACGGGGAGCAGATACGCAGTATTTT
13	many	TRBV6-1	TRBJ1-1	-	CASTRGQGTEAFF	TGTGCCAGCACTCGGGGTCAGGGCACTGAAGCTTTCTTT
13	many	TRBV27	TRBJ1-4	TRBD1	CASKGTGGRKLFF	TGTGCCAGCAAAGGGACAGGGGGAAGAAAACTGTTTTTT
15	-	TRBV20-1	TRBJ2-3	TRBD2	CSASPPSGNTDTQYF	TGCAGTGCTAGCCCGCCTAGCGGGAACACAGATACGCAGTATTTT
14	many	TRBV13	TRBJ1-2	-	CASSLRADVYGYTF	TGTGCCAGCAGCTTGAGAGCGGACGTCTATGGCTACACCTTC
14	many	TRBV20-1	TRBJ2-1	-	CSAPPAGPYNEQFF	TGCAGTGCCCCCCCGGCGGGGCCCTACAATGAGCAGTTCTTC
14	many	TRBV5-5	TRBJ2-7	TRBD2	CASSSSGRIYEQYF	TGTGCCAGCAGCTCCAGCGGGAGGATCTACGAGCAGTACTTC
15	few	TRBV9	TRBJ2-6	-	CASSLNSPGANVLTF	TGTGCCAGCAGCTTGAACAGTCCTGGGGCCAACGTCCTGACTTTC
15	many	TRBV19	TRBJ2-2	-	CASSIQGGKPGELFF	TGTGCCAGTAGTATCCAAGGGGGGAAACCCGGGGAGCTGTTTTTT
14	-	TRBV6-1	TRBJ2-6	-	CASSRNPGANVLTF	TGTGCCAGCAGTCGGAATCCTGGGGCCAACGTCCTGACTTTC
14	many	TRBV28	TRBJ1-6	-	CASSSPGRDSPLHF	TGTGCCAGCAGTTCCCCGGGTCGGGATTCACCCCTCCACTTT
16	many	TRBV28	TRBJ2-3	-	CASSSLDLISTDTQYF	TGTGCCAGCAGTTCTCTGGACTTAATTAGCACAGATACGCAGTATTTT
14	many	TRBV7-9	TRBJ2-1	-	CASTTTWGHNEQFF	TGTGCCAGCACCACGACGTGGGGCCACAATGAGCAGTTCTTC
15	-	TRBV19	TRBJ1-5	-	CASSIAIRGNQPQHF	TGTGCCAGTAGTATCGCCATACGCGGCAATCAGCCCCAGCATTTT
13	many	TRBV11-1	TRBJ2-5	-	CASSLVLEETQYF	TGTGCCAGCAGCTTAGTATTGGAAGAGACCCAGTACTTC
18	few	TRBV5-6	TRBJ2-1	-	CASSSSLYWGGLNNEQFF	TGTGCCAGCAGCTCCTCGTTATATTGGGGGGGCCTCAACAATGAGCAGTTCTTC
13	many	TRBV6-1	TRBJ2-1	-	CASSEFGRNEQFF	TGTGCCAGCAGTGAATTTGGGAGGAATGAGCAGTTCTTC
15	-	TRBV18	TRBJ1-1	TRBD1	CASSGRQGRRTEAFF	TGTGCCAGCTCAGGTCGACAGGGGCGGAGGACTGAAGCTTTCTTT
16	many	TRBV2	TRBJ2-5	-	CASSGLPGHRKETQYF	TGTGCCAGCAGTGGTCTCCCTGGACACCGGAAAGAGACCCAGTACTTC
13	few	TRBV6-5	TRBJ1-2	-	CASSYGDPTGYTF	TGTGCCAGCAGTTACGGGGACCCAACCGGCTACACCTTC
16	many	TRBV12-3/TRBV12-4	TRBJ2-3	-	CASSLAGGPSTDTQYF	TGTGCCAGCAGTTTAGCGGGGGGCCCTAGCACAGATACGCAGTATTTT
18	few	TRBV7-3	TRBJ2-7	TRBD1	CASSQRRTQGEISYEQYF	TGTGCCAGCAGCCAAAGGCGAACACAGGGGGAGATTTCCTACGAGCAGTACTTC
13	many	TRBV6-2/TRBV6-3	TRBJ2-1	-	CASSYGEANEQFF	TGTGCCAGCAGCTACGGTGAGGCCAATGAGCAGTTCTTC
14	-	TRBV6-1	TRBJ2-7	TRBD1	CASRRTGTGDEQYF	TGTGCCAGCAGACGGACAGGGACAGGCGACGAGCAGTACTTC
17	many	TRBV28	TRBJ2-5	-	CATQGWENRLSQETQYF	TGTGCCACCCAAGGTTGGGAGAATCGGCTATCACAAGAGACCCAGTACTTC
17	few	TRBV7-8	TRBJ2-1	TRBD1	CASRRTGVVGSYNEQFF	TGTGCCAGCAGGAGGACAGGGGTCGTTGGGTCCTACAATGAGCAGTTCTTC
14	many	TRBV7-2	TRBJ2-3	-	CASSLRTGWDTQYF	TGTGCCAGCAGCTTGCGTACAGGATGGGATACGCAGTATTTT
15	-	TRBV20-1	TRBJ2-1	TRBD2	CSAREPTSGWGRQFF	TGCAGTGCTAGAGAGCCGACTAGCGGGTGGGGTCGGCAGTTCTTC
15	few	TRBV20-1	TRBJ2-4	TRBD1	CSARTGGLAKNIQYF	TGCAGTGCTAGAACAGGGGGACTAGCCAAAAACATTCAGTACTTC
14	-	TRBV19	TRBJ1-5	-	CASRDGTYNQPQHF	TGTGCCAGTAGGGACGGGACATACAATCAGCCCCAGCATTTT
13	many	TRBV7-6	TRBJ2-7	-	CASSPKPGYEQYF	TGTGCCAGCAGCCCCAAGCCAGGATACGAGCAGTACTTC
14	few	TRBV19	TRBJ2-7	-	CASSIRPGVYEQYF	TGTGCCAGTAGTATACGGCCAGGAGTATACGAGCAGTACTTC
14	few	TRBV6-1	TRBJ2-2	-	CASSPGLSTGELFF	TGTGCCAGCAGCCCGGGACTCAGCACCGGGGAGCTGTTTTTT
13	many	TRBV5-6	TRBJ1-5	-	CASSWGPNQPQHF	TGTGCCAGCAGTTGGGGCCCGAATCAGCCCCAGCATTTT
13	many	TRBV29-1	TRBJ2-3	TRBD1	CSVERQGHATQYF	TGCAGCGTAGAAAGACAGGGGCACGCTACGCAGTATTTT
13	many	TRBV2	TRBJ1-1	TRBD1	CASKSGQGTEAFF	TGTGCCAGCAAATCGGGACAGGGCACTGAAGCTTTCTTT
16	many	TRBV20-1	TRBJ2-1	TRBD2	CSASSSLSGKYNEQFF	TGCAGTGCTAGCTCCTCTCTCAGCGGGAAATACAATGAGCAGTTCTTC
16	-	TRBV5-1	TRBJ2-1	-	CASIGSGGRPYNEQFF	TGCGCCAGCATCGGCTCAGGCGGTCGGCCCTACAATGAGCAGTTCTTC
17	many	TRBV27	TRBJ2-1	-	CASLPAGLGSSYNEQFF	TGTGCCAGCCTACCGGCGGGGCTAGGGAGCTCCTACAATGAGCAGTTCTTC